This passage covers 26 T cell receptor beta chains from one sample sequenced in a study of breast tumors, draining lymph nodes, adjacent tissues. TCRdb reprocessed the multiplex PCR reads via MiXCR and lists one record per CDR3 protein. The sample shows some 170,000 distinct CDR3 sequences, about 30% of them seen only once. Breast cancer patients provided tissue from their axillary draining lymph nodes. The sequenced sample consisted of axillary lymph node tissue. These receptors were collected from a female donor with breast cancer. Some clones in this sample may be carry-over from other donors' samples.

In this sample, this clonotype turned up once. The chain employs TRBV6-5 and TRBJ1-1; D is ambiguous. The germline V gene has CDR1 MNHEY and CDR2 SVGAGI. This CDR3 is built from 15 residues. V dropped 2 bases and J dropped 4 bases, with 14 bases sitting between them. The CDR3 bases are TGTGCCAGCAGTTACGTATCGACTCGCAGCACTGAAGCTTTCTTT. It yields the protein CASSYVSTRSTEAFF.

V usage is TRBV7-8 and J usage is TRBJ2-7; 16 nucleotides match TRBD2. This CDR3 comprises 19 residues. V dropped 5 bases and J dropped 2; count of bases not matched to a gene: 12. Germline V CDR1 and CDR2: SGHVS, FQNEAQ. The CDR3 is CASSPRTGLAGGPPYEQYF. The CDR3 DNA is TGTGCCAGCAGCCCCCGAACGGGACTAGCGGGAGGGCCACCCTACGAGCAGTACTTC.

This clonotype has ten or more counts. The J gene is TRBJ1-2, the V gene TRBV7-9, with D hard to call. From germline, CDR1 is SEHNR and CDR2 FQNEAQ (reference sequence). The CDR3 covers 13 residues. Trimming took off 4 bases at V and 5 bases at J, with 11 bases between the two ends. CDR3 bases: TGTGCCAGCAGCTCATCCGATGGGTATGGCTACACCTTC. Its protein is CASSSSDGYGYTF.

This clonotype was detected ten times or more. V is TRBV9 and J is TRBJ2-3; the D gene is possibly TRBD1 (5 bases). This CDR3 spans 13 amino acids. V was pared by 4 bases and J by 5 bases, with 11 bases between. Germline CDR1 and CDR2: SGDLS and YYNGEE. The CDR3 DNA sequence: TGTGCCAGCAGCTCCAGGACACAAGATACGCAGTATTTT. Translated, it gives CASSSRTQDTQYF.

The rearrangement links TRBV5-6 to TRBJ2-1; TRBD2 matches 7 bases. Germline lookup yields CDR1 SGHDT and CDR2 YYEEEE. J lost 6 bases, V lost 1 base, and 7 bases had no gene match. The CDR3 sequence is 15 residues long. CDR3 region: CASSLYFPGGNEQFF. In nucleotides, the CDR3 is TGTGCCAGCAGCTTGTATTTCCCGGGGGGCAATGAGCAGTTCTTC.

The rearrangement joins TRBV29-1 to TRBJ1-3, with no clear D. The CDR3 has 12 residues. Per germline, CDR1 SQVTM and CDR2 ANQGSEA. Trimming stripped 4 bases from V and 0 bases from J, with 4 bases between. CDR3: CSVVYSGNTIYF. In nucleotides, the CDR3 is TGCAGCGTTGTTTACTCTGGAAACACCATATATTTT.

This clonotype was seen many times. V is TRBV10-3 and J is TRBJ2-5; 13 nucleotides agree with TRBD2. The CDR3 is made up of 16 amino acids. Germline assignment: CDR1 ENHRY and CDR2 SYGVKD. V lost 6 bases to trimming and J lost 1 base; unmatched junction nucleotides: 5. The chain's CDR3 is CAISVTSGGAQETQYF. The CDR3 DNA is TGTGCCATCAGCGTCACTAGCGGGGGGGCCCAAGAGACCCAGTACTTC.

This clonotype was observed at least ten times. The chain combines TRBV6-5 with TRBJ1-2; D is uncertain. The V end was cut by 6 bases, the J end by 4 bases, with 9 bases between. Germline V gene sequence: CDR1 MNHEY, CDR2 SVGAGI. This CDR3 has 12 amino acids. CDR3 nucleotide sequence: TGTGCCAGCAGCCAGGCTGGCTATGGCTACACCTTC. It yields the protein CASSQAGYGYTF.

This clonotype has ten or more counts. The chain carries TRBV7-8 and TRBJ1-5, with TRBD1 as a possible D gene (5 bases). Trimming cost V 5 bases and J 1 base, with 6 bases left between them. The CDR3 extends over 13 amino acids. The germline gives CDR1 SGHVS, CDR2 FQNEAQ. This chain's CDR3 is CASSRTSNQPQHF. CDR3 DNA sequence: TGTGCCAGCAGCCGGACAAGCAATCAGCCCCAGCATTTT.

Many counts were recorded for this clonotype. This chain links TRBV18 with TRBJ2-5; a possible D gene is TRBD2 (5 bases). From germline, CDR1 is KGHSH and CDR2 LQKENI. The length of the CDR3 is 15 residues. V was shortened by 2 bases and J by 2 bases, with 12 bases between the two germline ends. The CDR3 region is CASSPGRAVQETQYF. CDR3 nucleotides: TGTGCCAGCTCACCAGGGCGAGCGGTTCAAGAGACCCAGTACTTC.

On this clonotype itself: The conserved phenylalanine or tryptophan is not found at the CDR3 terminus, so this likely reflects a read error. CDR3 protein: CASSARMGTDTQYL. CDR3 bases: TGTGCCAGCAGCGCTCGGATGGGCACAGATACGCAGTATCTT. The chain has TRBV9 and TRBJ2-3; D is uncertain. Trimming took 3 bases from V and 1 from J, leaving 9 bases between them. The CDR3 covers 14 residues. Germline CDR1 reads SGDLS; CDR2 reads YYNGEE.

This clonotype was seen at least ten times. The rearrangement joins TRBV11-2 to TRBJ2-1, with TRBD2 as a possible D gene (6 bases). Trimming took 2 bases from V and 6 from J, leaving 17 bases between them. CDR1 and CDR2 (germline): SGHAT, FQNNGV. This CDR3 comprises 16 residues. CDR3 region: CASSLKTRDSFNEQFF. The DNA for the CDR3 is TGTGCCAGCAGCTTAAAGACCCGGGACTCATTCAATGAGCAGTTCTTC.

There are many counts of this clonotype. The chain links TRBV24-1 to TRBJ1-5; TRBD1 might be the D (6 bases). This CDR3 spans 13 amino acids. In germline, CDR1 is KGHDR, CDR2 SFDVKD. The V and J ends lost 7 bases and 2 bases respectively, with 8 bases between them. The CDR3 sequence: CATRGAGNQPQHF. CDR3 coding DNA: TGTGCCACCAGGGGGGCTGGCAATCAGCCCCAGCATTTT.

This clonotype has a count of ten or more. This chain connects TRBV11-3 to TRBJ2-2; 9 bases are shared with TRBD1. The V and J ends lost 6 bases and 7 bases, in that order; junction bases with no gene match: 3. There are 13 residues in the CDR3. The V gene's germline CDR1 is SGHNT and CDR2 YENEEA. CDR3 nucleotides: TGTGCCAGCAGAAGACAGGGGGTCGGGGAGCTGTTTTTT. This sequence encodes CASRRQGVGELFF.

On this clonotype itself: Compared with germline, one end of the junction differs, possibly owing to a read error. The chain has TRBV11-2 and TRBJ2-1; no firm D call. CDR3 length equals 13 residues. CDR1 and CDR2 (germline): SGHAT, FQNNGV. Here the CDR3 DNA reads TGTGCCAGCAGCCCGGGCCCCTACACTGAGCAGTTCTTC. This translates into CASSPGPYTEQFF.

The gene calls are TRBV7-8 and TRBJ2-3; the match to TRBD2 covers 8 bases. Germline CDR1 SGHVS, CDR2 FQNEAQ. V lost 3 bases, J lost 11 bases, and 10 bases stayed unmatched. The CDR3 has 14 amino acids. CDR3 nucleotide sequence: TGTGCCAGCAGCTTGAGCGGGGGCTACAATGAGCAGTATTTT. This translates into CASSLSGGYNEQYF.

This clonotype was detected many times. J is TRBJ1-4 and V is TRBV5-1; 7 nucleotides align to TRBD1. CDR1 is SGHRS and CDR2 is YFSETQ in the germline V gene. This CDR3 is 15 amino acids long. The V gene end was trimmed by 1 base and the J gene end by 4 bases; junction bases not matched to a gene: 4. For the CDR3, the DNA is TGCGCCAGCAGCTTGACAGGGGCTTTTAATGAAAAACTGTTTTTT. Translating it yields CASSLTGAFNEKLFF.

This clonotype occurred many times. A much larger clone differs by one base, so this may be a read error. The V gene is TRBV7-3, the J gene TRBJ2-3; D is tentatively TRBD1 or TRBD2 (5 bases each). The CDR3 runs to 14 residues. Deletions cut 5 bases from V and 11 bases from J, with 20 bases between. Germline V lookup: CDR1 SGHTA, CDR2 FQGTGA. CDR3 sequence reads: CASSGDAPRGMQYF. CDR3 DNA sequence: TGTGCCAGCAGCGGGGACGCTCCTCGGGGTATGCAGTATTTT.

This clonotype was detected a few times. The chain links TRBV27 to TRBJ1-2, with D possibly being TRBD1 (5 bases). Between the trimmed V and J ends, which lost 0 bases and 4 bases, there was a span of 15 bases. Germline lookup yields CDR1 MNHEY and CDR2 SMNVEV (reference sequence). The CDR3 runs to 16 residues. CDR3 residues: CASSLSGRGIGYGYTF. CDR3 DNA: TGTGCCAGCAGTTTATCCGGACGGGGGATAGGCTATGGCTACACCTTC.

This clonotype was detected many times. The chain recombines TRBV29-1 with TRBJ2-7, with D perhaps matching TRBD2 (6 bases). CDR1 and CDR2 (germline): SQVTM, ANQGSEA. Trimming left V 6 bases short and J 4 bases short, with 16 bases between. CDR3 size: 13 residues. Written as DNA, the CDR3 is TGCAGCGTCCCAGCGGGCAGCGGATACGAGCAGTACTTC. It codes for CSVPAGSGYEQYF.

This clonotype was observed at least ten times. The chain couples TRBV6-1 to TRBJ2-5; the match to TRBD1 covers 8 bases. Looked up from germline, CDR1 is MNHNS and CDR2 is SASEGT. The junction had 7 bases not matched to a gene; V was cut back by 8 bases and J by 5 bases. This CDR3 region has 13 residues. The chain's CDR3 is CASAQGARETQYF. In DNA form, the CDR3 reads TGTGCCAGCGCGCAGGGGGCCCGGGAGACCCAGTACTTC.

The rearrangement joins TRBV11-3 to TRBJ2-3, with 8 bases identical to TRBD1. The ends lost 4 bases at V and 4 bases at J; junction bases unmatched: 7. CDR3 size: 15 residues. Germline V gives CDR1 SGHNT, CDR2 YENEEA. The DNA of the CDR3 is TGTGCCAGCAGCTCGGGCGCAGGGGGCGCAGATACGCAGTATTTT. This gives the protein CASSSGAGGADTQYF.

Of note for this clonotype: A much larger clone differs from this one at a single base, so this may be a read error. The chain has TRBV5-1 and TRBJ2-5, with D hard to call. Germline CDR1 is SGHRS and CDR2 is YFSETQ. V was trimmed by 1 base and J by 5 bases, leaving 15 bases between them. The CDR3 sequence is 15 residues long. The CDR3 nucleotides are TGCGCCAGCAGCTTGTATCTGTCCACCGACGAGACCCAGTACTTC. Translation gives CASSLYLSTDETQYF.

About this clonotype itself: The junction differs from germline at one of its ends, possibly a read error. The CDR3 region has the DNA TGCAGTGCTAGAGTGAGTGAAAAACTGTTTTTC. Translated, it gives CSARVSEKLFF. The V and J genes are TRBV20-1 and TRBJ1-4; no definite D call. In germline, CDR1 is DFQATT, CDR2 SNEGSKA (reference sequence). The CDR3 extends over 11 amino acids.

There are many counts of this clonotype. Written as DNA, the CDR3 is TGTGCCAGCAGCGGGAGGGGTCGTGGAAACACCATATATTTT. This encodes CASSGRGRGNTIYF. This chain links TRBV5-6 with TRBJ1-3, with D perhaps TRBD1 (5 bases). The CDR3 covers 14 residues. V was clipped by 4 bases and J by 3 bases, with 11 bases between them. The germline V gene encodes CDR1 SGHDT and CDR2 YYEEEE.

This clonotype was observed at least ten times. V usage is TRBV5-6 and J usage is TRBJ2-3, with 8 bases aligning to TRBD1. With 5 bases clipped from V and 4 bases from J, the junction kept 3 bases outside the gene matches. Germline CDR1 is SGHDT and CDR2 is YYEEEE. The CDR3 contains 13 residues. The CDR3 bases are TGTGCCAGCAGATCACAGGGGGCAGATACGCAGTATTTT. Translated: CASRSQGADTQYF.